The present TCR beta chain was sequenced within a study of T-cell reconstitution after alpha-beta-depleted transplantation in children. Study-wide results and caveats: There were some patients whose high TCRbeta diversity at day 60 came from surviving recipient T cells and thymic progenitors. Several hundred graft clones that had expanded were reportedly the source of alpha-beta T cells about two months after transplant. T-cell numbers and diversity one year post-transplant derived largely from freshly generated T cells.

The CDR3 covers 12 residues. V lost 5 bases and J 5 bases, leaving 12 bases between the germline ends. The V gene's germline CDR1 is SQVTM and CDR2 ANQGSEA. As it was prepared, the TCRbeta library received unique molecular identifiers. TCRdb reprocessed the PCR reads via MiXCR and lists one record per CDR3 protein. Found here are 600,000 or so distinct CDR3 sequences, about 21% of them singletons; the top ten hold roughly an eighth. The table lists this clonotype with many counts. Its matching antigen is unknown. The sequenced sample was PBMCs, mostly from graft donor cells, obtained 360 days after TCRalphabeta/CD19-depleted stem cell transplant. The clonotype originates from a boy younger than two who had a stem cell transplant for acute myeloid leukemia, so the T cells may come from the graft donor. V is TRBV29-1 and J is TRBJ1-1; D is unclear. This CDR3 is CSVCGWRTEAFF. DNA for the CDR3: TGCAGCGTTTGTGGGTGGAGGACTGAAGCTTTCTTT.